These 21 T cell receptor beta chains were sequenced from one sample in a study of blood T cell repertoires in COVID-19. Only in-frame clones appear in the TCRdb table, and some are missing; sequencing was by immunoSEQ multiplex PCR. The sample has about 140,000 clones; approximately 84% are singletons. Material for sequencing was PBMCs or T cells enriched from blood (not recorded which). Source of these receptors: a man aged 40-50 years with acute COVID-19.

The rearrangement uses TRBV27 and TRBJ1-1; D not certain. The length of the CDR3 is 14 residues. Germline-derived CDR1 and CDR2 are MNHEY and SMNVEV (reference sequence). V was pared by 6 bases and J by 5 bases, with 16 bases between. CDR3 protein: CASRREMGGTEAFF. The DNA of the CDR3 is TGTGCCAGCAGGCGGGAAATGGGAGGTACTGAAGCTTTCTTT.

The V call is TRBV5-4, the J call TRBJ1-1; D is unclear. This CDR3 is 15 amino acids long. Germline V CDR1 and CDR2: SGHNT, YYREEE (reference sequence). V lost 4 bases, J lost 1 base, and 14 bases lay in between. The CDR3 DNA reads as TGTGCCAGCAGCCTATACTTGGCGGGGAACACTGAAGCTTTCTTT. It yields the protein CASSLYLAGNTEAFF.

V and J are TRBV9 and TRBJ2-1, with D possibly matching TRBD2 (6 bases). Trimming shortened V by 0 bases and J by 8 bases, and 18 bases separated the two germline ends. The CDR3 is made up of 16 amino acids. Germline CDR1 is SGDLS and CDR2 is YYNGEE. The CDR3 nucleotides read TGTGCCAGCAGCGTAGGGGGCGGGAAGAACCGGCATGAGCAGTTCTTC. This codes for CASSVGGGKNRHEQFF.

CDR3 protein: CASSEALRGSDTGELFF. The CDR3 bases are TGTGCCAGCAGTGAAGCGCTAAGGGGCTCGGACACCGGGGAGCTGTTTTTT. The V gene is TRBV2, the J gene TRBJ2-2; TRBD1 might be the D (5 bases). CDR3 length: 17 residues. The V gene lost 0 bases and the J gene lost 3 bases, with 14 bases spanning the gap. The germline gives CDR1 SNHLY, CDR2 FYNNEI.

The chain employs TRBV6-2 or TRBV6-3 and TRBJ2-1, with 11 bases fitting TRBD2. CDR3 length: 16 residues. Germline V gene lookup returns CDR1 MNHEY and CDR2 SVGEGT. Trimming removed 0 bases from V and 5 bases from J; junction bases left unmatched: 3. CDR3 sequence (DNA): TGTGCCAGCAGTTACTCCCTAGCGGGGGGAAACAATGAGCAGTTCTTC. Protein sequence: CASSYSLAGGNNEQFF.

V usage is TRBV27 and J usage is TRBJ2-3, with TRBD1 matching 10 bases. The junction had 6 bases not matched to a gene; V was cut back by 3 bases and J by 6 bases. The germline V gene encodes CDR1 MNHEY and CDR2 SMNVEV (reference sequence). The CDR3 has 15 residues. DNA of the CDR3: TGTGCCAGCAGTTTCATCGGACAGGGGGTCGATACGCAGTATTTT. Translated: CASSFIGQGVDTQYF.

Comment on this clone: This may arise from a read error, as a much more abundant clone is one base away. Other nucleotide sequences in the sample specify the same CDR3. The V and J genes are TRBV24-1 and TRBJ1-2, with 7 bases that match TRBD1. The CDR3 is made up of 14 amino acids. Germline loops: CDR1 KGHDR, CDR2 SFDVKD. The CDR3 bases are TGTGCCACCAGTCCGTCCGGGACAGTCTATGGCTACACTTTC. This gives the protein CATSPSGTVYGYTF.

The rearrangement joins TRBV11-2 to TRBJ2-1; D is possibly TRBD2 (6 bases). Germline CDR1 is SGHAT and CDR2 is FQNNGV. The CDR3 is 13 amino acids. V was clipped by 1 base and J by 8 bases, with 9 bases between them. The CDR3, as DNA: TGTGCCAGCAGCTTAGGGGAGGAGGATGAGCAGTTCTTC. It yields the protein CASSLGEEDEQFF. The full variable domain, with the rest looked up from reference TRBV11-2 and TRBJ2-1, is EAGVAQSPRYKIIEKRQSVAFWCNPISGHATLYWYQQILGQGPKLLIQFQNNGVVDDSQLPKDRFSAERLKGVDSTLKIQPAKLEDSAVYLCASSLGEEDEQFFGPGTRLTVL.

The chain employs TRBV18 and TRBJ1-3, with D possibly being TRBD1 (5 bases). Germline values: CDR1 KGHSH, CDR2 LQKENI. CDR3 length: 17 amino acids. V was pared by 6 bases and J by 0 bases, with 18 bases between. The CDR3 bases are TGTGCCAGCTCCCAGACCGCGACAGCGATCTCTGGAAACACCATATATTTT. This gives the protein CASSQTATAISGNTIYF.

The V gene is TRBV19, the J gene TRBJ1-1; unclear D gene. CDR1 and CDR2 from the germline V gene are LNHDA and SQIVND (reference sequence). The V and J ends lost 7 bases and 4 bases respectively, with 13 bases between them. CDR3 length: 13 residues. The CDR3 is CASMSQAGTEAFF. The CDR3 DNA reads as TGTGCCAGTATGTCGCAGGCGGGCACTGAAGCTTTCTTT.

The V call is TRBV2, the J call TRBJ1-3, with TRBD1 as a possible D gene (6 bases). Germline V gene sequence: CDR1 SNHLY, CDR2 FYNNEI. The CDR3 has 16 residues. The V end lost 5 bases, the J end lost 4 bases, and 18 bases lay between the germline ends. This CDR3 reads CASSQETGLWGNTIYF. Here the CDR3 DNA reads TGTGCCAGCAGTCAGGAAACAGGGCTTTGGGGAAACACCATATATTTT.

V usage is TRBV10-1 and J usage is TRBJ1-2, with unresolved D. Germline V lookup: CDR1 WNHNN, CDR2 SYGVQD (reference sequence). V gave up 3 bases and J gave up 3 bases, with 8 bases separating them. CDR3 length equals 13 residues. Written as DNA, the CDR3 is TGCGCCAGCAGTGAATGGGGAGACTATGGCTACACCTTC. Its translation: CASSEWGDYGYTF.

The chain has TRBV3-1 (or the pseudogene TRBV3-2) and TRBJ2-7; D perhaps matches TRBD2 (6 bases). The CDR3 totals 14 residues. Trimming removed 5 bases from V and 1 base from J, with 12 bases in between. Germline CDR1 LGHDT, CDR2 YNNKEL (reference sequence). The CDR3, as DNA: TGTGCCAGCAGCGATCCCCGGGGGTCCTACGAGCAGTACTTC. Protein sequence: CASSDPRGSYEQYF.

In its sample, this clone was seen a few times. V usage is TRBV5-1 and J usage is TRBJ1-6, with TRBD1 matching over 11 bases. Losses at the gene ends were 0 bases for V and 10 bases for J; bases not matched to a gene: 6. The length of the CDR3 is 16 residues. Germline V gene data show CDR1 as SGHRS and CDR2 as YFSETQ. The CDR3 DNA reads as TGCGCCAGCAGCTTGGGGACAGGGGGCGCGGGGTCACCCCTCCACTTT. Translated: CASSLGTGGAGSPLHF.

In DNA, the CDR3 is TGTGCCAGCAGCTTAGGACGGGGGGTACAAGAGACCCAGTACTTC. Its protein product is CASSLGRGVQETQYF. This chain uses TRBV7-2 with TRBJ2-5; 7 nucleotides match TRBD2. The V gene end was trimmed by 1 base and the J gene end by 2 bases; junction bases not matched to a gene: 4. This CDR3 region has 15 residues. Germline values: CDR1 SGHTA, CDR2 FQGNSA.

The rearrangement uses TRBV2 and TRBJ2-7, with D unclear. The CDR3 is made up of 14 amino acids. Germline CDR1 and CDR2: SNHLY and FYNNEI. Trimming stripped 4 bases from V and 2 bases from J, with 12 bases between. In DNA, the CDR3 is TGTGCCAGCAGTGCCGCGGTCCCAACCTACGAGCAGTACTTC. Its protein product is CASSAAVPTYEQYF.

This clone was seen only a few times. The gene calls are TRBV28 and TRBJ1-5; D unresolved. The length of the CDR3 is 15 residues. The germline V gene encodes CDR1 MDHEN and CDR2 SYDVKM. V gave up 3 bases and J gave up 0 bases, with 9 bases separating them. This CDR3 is CASSLSLYSNQPQHF. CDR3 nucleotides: TGTGCCAGCAGTTTGAGTCTATATAGCAATCAGCCCCAGCATTTT.

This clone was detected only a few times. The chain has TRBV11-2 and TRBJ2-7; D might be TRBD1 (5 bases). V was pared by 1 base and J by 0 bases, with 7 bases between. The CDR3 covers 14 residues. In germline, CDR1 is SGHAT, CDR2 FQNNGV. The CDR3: CASSLGRGSYEQYF. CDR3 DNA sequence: TGTGCCAGCAGCTTAGGTAGGGGCTCCTACGAGCAGTACTTC.

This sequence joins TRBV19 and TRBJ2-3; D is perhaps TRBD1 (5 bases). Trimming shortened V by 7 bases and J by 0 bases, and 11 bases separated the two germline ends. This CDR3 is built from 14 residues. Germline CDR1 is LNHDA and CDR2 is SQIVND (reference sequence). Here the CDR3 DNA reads TGTGCCAGTACTGAACAGGCTAGCACAGATACGCAGTATTTT. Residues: CASTEQASTDTQYF.

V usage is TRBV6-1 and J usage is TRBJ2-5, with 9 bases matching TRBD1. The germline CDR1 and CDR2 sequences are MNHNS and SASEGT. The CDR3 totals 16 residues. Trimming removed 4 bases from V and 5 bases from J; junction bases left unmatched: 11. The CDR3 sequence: CASSGRDRVFSETQYF. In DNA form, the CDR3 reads TGTGCCAGCAGTGGTCGGGACAGGGTGTTTTCGGAGACCCAGTACTTC.

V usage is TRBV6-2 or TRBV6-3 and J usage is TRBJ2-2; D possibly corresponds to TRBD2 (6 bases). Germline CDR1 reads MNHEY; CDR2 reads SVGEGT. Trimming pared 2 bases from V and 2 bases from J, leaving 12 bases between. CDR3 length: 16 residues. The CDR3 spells CASSYQRALNTGELFF. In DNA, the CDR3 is TGTGCCAGCAGTTACCAGCGGGCGTTAAACACCGGGGAGCTGTTTTTT.